The rows below give T cell receptor beta chains drawn from one sample of a study of shared clonotypes between healthy human individuals. Using immunoSEQ multiplex PCR, the repertoire was profiled, and TCRdb retains in-frame clones only, with some absent. The profile shows 520,000 or so clones, approximately 79% of them singletons. The sequencing input was PBMCs. These receptors all stem from a woman in her forties in good health. Some clones in this sample may be carry-over from other donors' samples. The CDR3 runs from the conserved cysteine through the conserved F or W. Fields, in order: D gene, clone size, J gene, V gene, CDR3 DNA, CDR3 protein. D genes are given only for firm matches. Clone size is not always given. Where it is, it says once, few, many or a class for expanded clones.

D: TRBD1
size: NA
J: TRBJ2-5
V: TRBV5-1
DNA: TGCGCCAGCAGCTTAGGGACAGTCAAAGAGACCCAGTACTTC
CDR3: CASSLGTVKETQYF

D: NA
size: NA
J: TRBJ2-7
V: TRBV5-1
DNA: TGCGCCAGCAGCTTGCAAGGGACGGATTACGAGCAGTACTTC
CDR3: CASSLQGTDYEQYF

D: TRBD1
size: NA
J: TRBJ1-5
V: TRBV15
DNA: TGTGCCACCAGCAGAGGGACAGGGGATCAGCCCCAGCATTTT
CDR3: CATSRGTGDQPQHF

D: NA
size: NA
J: TRBJ2-7
V: TRBV11-2
DNA: TGTGCCAGCAGCTCCAGCGCGGGGGCGGGCTACGAGCAGTACTTC
CDR3: CASSSSAGAGYEQYF

D: NA
size: NA
J: TRBJ1-1
V: TRBV11-2
DNA: TGTGCCAGCAGCGCCACAGGGTCGACTGAAGCTTTCTTT
CDR3: CASSATGSTEAFF

D: NA
size: NA
J: TRBJ2-7
V: TRBV6-1
DNA: TGTGCCAGCCAGTCCTTAGAGGGGGGGGAGCAGTACTTC
CDR3: CASQSLEGGEQYF

D: NA
size: NA
J: TRBJ1-2
V: TRBV18
DNA: TGTGCCAGCTCACCAACAGGGCTATCGTCAACTAACTATGGCTACACCTTC
CDR3: CASSPTGLSSTNYGYTF

D: TRBD2
size: NA
J: TRBJ2-1
V: TRBV9
DNA: TGTGCCAGCAGCGTAATAGGACTAGCTTCCAATGAGCAGTTCTTC
CDR3: CASSVIGLASNEQFF

D: NA
size: NA
J: TRBJ2-2
V: TRBV4-2
DNA: TGTGCCAGCAGCCAAGATCGTGGGGGCGGGTATAGAGCCGGGGAGCTGTTTTTT
CDR3: CASSQDRGGGYRAGELFF

D: NA
size: NA
J: TRBJ2-1
V: TRBV27
DNA: TGTGCCAGCAGGTGGAGGTGGGGCTCGAGCTCCTACAATGAGCAGTTCTTC
CDR3: CASRWRWGSSSYNEQFF

D: NA
size: few
J: TRBJ1-2
V: TRBV7-3
DNA: TGTGCCAGCAGCTTACGGCATGGCTACACCTTC
CDR3: CASSLRHGYTF

D: NA
size: NA
J: TRBJ2-2
V: TRBV12-5
DNA: TGTGCTAGTGGTTTGGTACTTATCCCACAATTACCCGGAGGCTCCACCGGGGAGCTGTTTTTT
CDR3: CASGLVLIPQLPGGSTGELFF

D: NA
size: NA
J: TRBJ1-2
V: TRBV2
DNA: TGTGCCAGCAGCCCCGGATTTAGCTACACCTTC
CDR3: CASSPGFSYTF

D: NA
size: NA
J: TRBJ1-1
V: TRBV29-1
DNA: TGCAGCGTTGGTGGGCAGGAGGGGACTGAAGCTTTCTTT
CDR3: CSVGGQEGTEAFF

D: TRBD2
size: NA
J: TRBJ2-6
V: TRBV2
DNA: TGTGCCAGCAGTGAAGCCGGGAGGTCTGGGGCCAACGTCCTGACTTTC
CDR3: CASSEAGRSGANVLTF

D: TRBD1
size: NA
J: TRBJ2-5
V: TRBV5-4
DNA: TGTGCCAGCAGCCTAAATGGACAGGGGGGAAAGGGTGAGACCCAGTACTTC
CDR3: CASSLNGQGGKGETQYF

D: NA
size: NA
J: TRBJ1-2
V: TRBV6-1
DNA: TGTGCCAGCAGGGGGACGGTCTATGGCTACACCTTC
CDR3: CASRGTVYGYTF

D: TRBD2
size: NA
J: TRBJ2-2
V: TRBV7-2
DNA: TGTGCCAGCAGGCTCGCGGGGGGAACCGGGGAGCTGTTTTTT
CDR3: CASRLAGGTGELFF

D: TRBD1
size: once
J: TRBJ1-2
V: TRBV28
DNA: TGTGCCACAACAGGGGCTCCCCTCTATGGCTACACCTTC
CDR3: CATTGAPLYGYTF

D: NA
size: NA
J: TRBJ2-1
V: TRBV28
DNA: TGTGCCAGCAGTTTTTGGGGGCCGACTTACAATGAGCAGTTCTTC
CDR3: CASSFWGPTYNEQFF

D: NA
size: NA
J: TRBJ2-1
V: TRBV19
DNA: TGTGCCAGTAGTAGGGGTGGGCAGAGGTACAATGAGCAGTTCTTC
CDR3: CASSRGGQRYNEQFF

D: NA
size: few
J: TRBJ1-5
V: TRBV28
DNA: TGTGCCAGCACCAGTGGGAATCAGCCCCAGCATTTT
CDR3: CASTSGNQPQHF

D: TRBD2
size: NA
J: TRBJ2-1
V: TRBV5-4
DNA: TGTGCCAGCAGCTCGGGACTAGCGGGAGGGAGCGATGAGCAGTTCTTC
CDR3: CASSSGLAGGSDEQFF

D: NA
size: once
J: TRBJ1-5
V: TRBV5-1
DNA: TGCGCCAGCAGCTTGGGGCAGGGTGGAAATCAGCCCCAGCATTTT
CDR3: CASSLGQGGNQPQHF